Each of the 29 T cell receptor beta chains below was sequenced from the same sample in a study of tumor-infiltrating lymphocytes in primary liver carcinoma. A constant-region primer served to make TCR beta cDNA from roughly 460 ng total RNA. Three nested multiplex PCR rounds of slightly modified ARM-PCR generated TCR beta libraries. In the first two PCR rounds, TRBV1-TRBV30 forward primers were paired with a C-beta reverse primer, and each round lasted nine to ten cycles. TCRdb analysed the multiplex PCR reads with MiXCR anew, one entry per CDR3 protein. The sample lists 300,000 to 350,000 distinct CDR3 sequences, more than 55% seen once, with 15% to 20% in the top ten. Blood RNA came from unsorted whole blood; germline DNA was also extracted. What was sequenced was peripheral blood. These receptors were obtained from a woman in her 30s with primary liver carcinoma and hepatitis B virus infection.

Remarks on this clonotype: A single base separates this from a much larger clone, so it may be a read error. This chain connects TRBV6-5 to TRBJ2-3, with TRBD1 matching 9 bases. CDR3 length: 16 amino acids. In germline, CDR1 is MNHEY, CDR2 SVGAGI. The CDR3, as DNA: TGTGCCAACAGTGGCCGGACAGGGGCGCACACAGATACGCAGTATTTT. Protein product: CANSGRTGAHTDTQYF.

This clonotype has a count of ten or more. The CDR3 nucleotides read TGTGCCAGCAGTGATGGGAGGATCTCTGAAGCTTTCTTT. Translating gives CASSDGRISEAFF. This chain links TRBV6-1 with TRBJ1-1; D is uncertain. Germline CDR1 and CDR2: MNHNS and SASEGT. Trimming cost V 3 bases and J 6 bases, with 11 bases left between them. This CDR3 comprises 13 residues.

Details on this clonotype: Possible read error: a much larger clone is one base away. The chain has TRBV6-2 or TRBV6-3 and TRBJ2-6; D is undetermined. The V gene's germline CDR1 is MNHEY and CDR2 SVGEGT. This CDR3 region has 13 residues. V was cut by 10 bases and J by 4 bases, with 11 bases left in between. The DNA of the CDR3 is TGTGCCATCCACGCGGCGGGGGCCAACGTCCTGACTTTC. It is translated as CAIHAAGANVLTF.

Many counts were recorded for this clonotype. At one boundary the junction diverges from the germline segment, which might be a read error. V gene TRBV29-1 combines with J gene TRBJ2-7, with D perhaps TRBD1 or TRBD2 (5 bases each). CDR3 length: 10 amino acids. CDR1 and CDR2 (germline): SQVTM, ANQGSEA. The CDR3 DNA sequence: TGCAGCGTTCAGACTGGGGGAGCCAGCTTC. Its protein product is CSVQTGGASF.

There are a few counts of this clonotype. The J gene is TRBJ2-3, the V gene TRBV28; D tentatively fits TRBD1 or TRBD2 (5 bases each). There are 12 residues in the CDR3. Germline CDR1 is MDHEN and CDR2 is SYDVKM. Between the trimmed V and J ends, which lost 5 bases and 7 bases, there was a span of 10 bases. CDR3 amino acids: CASSPSGHTQYF. CDR3 in DNA: TGTGCCAGCAGTCCCTCGGGACATACGCAGTATTTT.

For this clonotype: An end of the junction does not agree with germline; a read error may underlie this. The V and J genes are TRBV28 and TRBJ2-1, with 8 bases that match TRBD2. This CDR3 contains 15 residues. Germline-derived CDR1 and CDR2 are MDHEN and SYDVKM. CDR3 protein: CASRPGGPYYNKQFF. CDR3 coding DNA: TGTGCCAGCAGACCGGGAGGGCCGTATTACAATAAGCAGTTCTTC.

This clonotype was recorded many times. The rearrangement joins TRBV29-1 to TRBJ2-5, with D uncertain. CDR1 is SQVTM and CDR2 is ANQGSEA in the germline V gene. The CDR3 covers 12 residues. Trimming removed 6 bases from V and 5 bases from J, with 13 bases in between. The CDR3 coding sequence is TGCAGCGTCCGGGCGGTCCGGGAGACCCAGTACTTC. This codes for CSVRAVRETQYF.

In the case of this clonotype: The final CDR3 position lacks the conserved phenylalanine or tryptophan, pointing to a likely read error. The J gene is TRBJ2-2, the V gene TRBV12-3 or TRBV12-4; D unclear. Trimming took 5 bases from V and 6 from J, leaving 7 bases between them. This CDR3 contains 12 residues. CDR3 sequence reads: CASSVNSGELFY. The CDR3 DNA sequence: TGTGCCAGCAGTGTAAACTCCGGGGAGCTGTTTTAT.

As concerns this clonotype: This clone may be a read error of a much larger clone one base away. The rearrangement uses TRBV6-2 or TRBV6-3 and TRBJ1-5, with 7 bases that match TRBD1. Germline loops: CDR1 MNHEY, CDR2 SVGEGT. The CDR3 has 16 residues. This CDR3 is CASRTQGFGGNQPRHF. CDR3 nucleotide sequence: TGTGCCAGCAGAACACAGGGGTTTGGGGGCAATCAGCCCCGGCATTTT.

This clonotype was counted at least ten times. The V and J genes are TRBV11-3 and TRBJ1-6, with 7 bases identical to TRBD1. V lost 2 bases to trimming and J lost 8 bases; unmatched junction nucleotides: 3. Germline V CDR1 and CDR2: SGHNT, YENEEA. The CDR3 contains 14 residues. The CDR3 is CASSLRQGDSPLHF. The CDR3 DNA reads as TGTGCCAGCAGCTTAAGGCAGGGGGATTCACCCCTCCACTTT. The complete variable domain, with remaining parts taken from reference TRBV11-3 and TRBJ1-6, reads EAGVVQSPRYKIIEKKQPVAFWCNPISGHNTLYWYLQNLGQGPELLIRYENEEAVDDSQLPKDRFSAERLKGVDSTLKIQPAELGDSAVYLCASSLRQGDSPLHFGNGTRLTVT.

To note about this clonotype: This could be a read error, since a much larger clone is one nucleotide away. The V and J genes are TRBV12-3 or TRBV12-4 and TRBJ2-7, with 7 bases fitting TRBD2. The CDR3 is made up of 13 amino acids. CDR3 sequence (DNA): TGTGTCAGCGGGGACGGGGTGACCTACGAGCAGTACTTC. This translates into CVSGDGVTYEQYF.

With regard to this clonotype: Compared with germline, one end of the junction differs, possibly owing to a read error. This chain uses TRBV11-2 with TRBJ1-2; D unclear. The CDR3 is 16 residues long. CDR1 and CDR2 from the germline V gene are SGHAT and FQNNGV. CDR3 in amino acids: CASSPRGGDWSDGYTF. CDR3 bases: TGTGCCAGCAGCCCACGAGGCGGGGATTGGAGCGATGGTTACACCTTC.

A word on this clonotype: This sequence may be a read error, since a much larger clone differs from it by one base. This sequence joins TRBV6-1 and TRBJ1-2; D uncertain. Germline V lookup: CDR1 MNHNS, CDR2 SASEGT. V was cut by 0 bases and J by 5 bases, with 16 bases left in between. This CDR3 spans 16 amino acids. CDR3: CASSEAFGFTKYGYTF. The CDR3 nucleotides are TGTGCCAGCAGTGAAGCGTTCGGCTTTACCAAATATGGCTACACCTTC.

A few counts support this clonotype. DNA for the CDR3: TGTGCCAGCAGCTTACTAAAGGGACTAGCGGAGAATGAGCAGTTCTTC. Encoded protein: CASSLLKGLAENEQFF. The chain employs TRBV7-8 and TRBJ2-1; 11 bases are a match to TRBD2. In germline, CDR1 is SGHVS, CDR2 FQNEAQ. CDR3 size: 16 residues. V shed 2 bases, J shed 7 bases, and the junction held 7 bases outside the gene matches.

Concerning this clonotype: One base away lies a much larger clone, so this may be a sequencing read error. The rearrangement uses TRBV6-1 and TRBJ2-2, with 13 bases aligning to TRBD2. The CDR3 covers 17 residues. CDR1 is MNHNS, CDR2 SASEGT, per germline. The CDR3 DNA reads TGTGCCAGCAGCGAGGCCGGACTAGCGGGGGTTTCCGGGGATCTGTTTTTT. Amino acid sequence: CASSEAGLAGVSGDLFF.

The chain links TRBV7-9 to TRBJ2-6, with 7 bases fitting TRBD1. V lost 5 bases and J lost 5; bases outside the gene matches: 15. Germline CDR1 and CDR2: SEHNR and FQNEAQ (reference sequence). CDR3 size: 18 residues. As DNA, the CDR3 is TGTGCCAGCAGCCCAGACAGGGCTTTAATGGCTAGGGCCAACGTCCTGACTTTC. Its translation is CASSPDRALMARANVLTF.

On this clonotype itself: Its ends do not fully match the called genes, so a read error is possible. The CDR3 loop is CASLGQGQRWEQCF. The CDR3 DNA reads as TGTGCCAGCTTAGGGCAGGGGCAAAGATGGGAGCAGTGCTTC. The chain joins TRBV28 to TRBJ2-7, with D possibly being TRBD1 (6 bases). Per the germline V gene, CDR1 is MDHEN and CDR2 is SYDVKM. This CDR3 is built from 14 residues.

The chain uses TRBV5-5 and TRBJ1-5; no clear D gene. The CDR3 runs to 16 residues. Trimming took off 0 bases at V and 2 bases at J, with 12 bases between the two ends. CDR1 is SGHKS, CDR2 YYEKEE, per germline (reference sequence). The CDR3 DNA follows: TGTGCCAGCAGCTTGGGCCCGCGTGCTGGCAATCAGCCCCAGCATTTT. The encoded protein is CASSLGPRAGNQPQHF.

Concerning this clonotype itself: No conserved phenylalanine or tryptophan is present at the end of the CDR3, so a read error is the likely explanation. The rearrangement links TRBV10-3 to TRBJ1-1, with D perhaps matching TRBD1 (5 bases). CDR1 is ENHRY and CDR2 is SYGVKD in the germline V gene. This CDR3 is built from 13 residues. The CDR3 nucleotides are TGTGCCATCAGTGATAAGGGGAACACTGGAGCTTTCCTT. Its protein is CAISDKGNTGAFL.

Concerning this clonotype: One junction end disagrees with the germline gene, perhaps due to a read error. This chain links TRBV11-2 with TRBJ1-1, with D perhaps TRBD1 (5 bases). This CDR3 comprises 13 residues. Germline CDR1 reads SGHAT; CDR2 reads FQNNGV. The CDR3 reads CASSLDQGTEAIF. In nucleotides, the CDR3 is TGTGCGAGCAGCTTAGATCAGGGAACTGAAGCTATCTTT.

The count of this clonotype is one. Possible read error: a much larger clone is one base away. This chain connects TRBV6-6 to TRBJ2-7; D remains ambiguous. The CDR3 sequence is 13 residues long. CDR1 and CDR2 (germline): MNHNY, SVGAGI (reference sequence). CDR3: CASSYSGNYDQYF. The CDR3 nucleotides read TGTGCCAGCAGTTACTCGGGTAACTACGACCAGTACTTC.

The DNA of the CDR3 is TGTGCCAGCAGCCAAGATTTGACAGGGATCCCAGATACGCAGTATTTT. It is translated as CASSQDLTGIPDTQYF. The chain has TRBV4-2 and TRBJ2-3; 7 bases fit TRBD1. The CDR3 is made up of 16 amino acids. CDR1 is LGHNA, CDR2 YNFKEQ, per germline. Trimming cost V 0 bases and J 4 bases; bases outside gene matches: 7.

A remark on this clonotype: One end of the junction is discordant with germline, which a read error may explain. The chain combines TRBV12-3 or TRBV12-4 with TRBJ1-1, with unresolved D. CDR3 length: 14 residues. The CDR3 is CVSSFSAISTEVFF. In DNA form, the CDR3 reads TGTGTCAGCAGTTTTTCGGCCATTAGCACTGAAGTTTTCTTT.

This clonotype was observed at least ten times. J is TRBJ2-1 and V is TRBV11-3; 9 bases line up with TRBD2. J lost 4 bases, V lost 1 base, and 2 bases had no gene match. The CDR3 spans 15 residues. Germline CDR1 and CDR2: SGHNT and YENEEA. The CDR3 DNA sequence: TGTGCCAGCAGCTTAGCACTAGCGGGTTACAATGAGCAGTTCTTC. Translated: CASSLALAGYNEQFF. Using reference TRBV11-3 and TRBJ2-1 for the parts outside the CDR3, the full variable domain is EAGVVQSPRYKIIEKKQPVAFWCNPISGHNTLYWYLQNLGQGPELLIRYENEEAVDDSQLPKDRFSAERLKGVDSTLKIQPAELGDSAVYLCASSLALAGYNEQFFGPGTRLTVL.

With respect to this clonotype: This sequence may be a read error, since a much larger clone differs from it by one base. The chain recombines TRBV29-1 with TRBJ2-4; TRBD1 agrees at 7 bases. V was clipped by 6 bases and J by 3 bases; unmatched bases: 8. The germline gives CDR1 SQVTM, CDR2 ANQGSEA. This CDR3 is 14 amino acids long. This CDR3 reads CSVLTGQDKNIQYF. Here the CDR3 DNA reads TGCAGCGTACTGACAGGGCAGGACAAAAACATTCAGTACTTC.

Ten or more counts support this clonotype. The chain uses TRBV6-6 and TRBJ2-7; 9 bases match TRBD2. The CDR3 extends over 15 amino acids. Germline V gene data show CDR1 as MNHNY and CDR2 as SVGAGI (reference sequence). The J segment lost 5 bases and the V segment lost 4 bases, leaving 9 bases of the junction unmatched. CDR3 in DNA: TGTGCCAGCAGTTCCTTTACTAGCGGGCCTGACGAGCAGTACTTC. This gives the protein CASSSFTSGPDEQYF.

Regarding this clonotype: A read error may be the cause here, since a much bigger clone is one base away. The chain uses TRBV11-2 and TRBJ2-2; tentatively, D is TRBD2 (5 bases). Germline V CDR1 and CDR2: SGHAT, FQNNGV. The CDR3 contains 12 residues. This CDR3 is CASSPLAGELSF. CDR3 sequence (DNA): TGTGCCAGCAGCCCGTTAGCCGGGGAGCTGTCTTTT.

This clonotype has only one observation. The chain uses TRBV6-5 and TRBJ2-7; D gene ambiguous. Trimming cost V 6 bases and J 6 bases, with 15 bases left between them. Germline CDR1 is MNHEY and CDR2 is SVGAGI. The CDR3 contains 13 residues. CDR3 sequence: CASSSGRAREQYF. The CDR3 DNA follows: TGTGCCAGCAGCTCGGGTAGGGCGCGCGAGCAGTACTTC.

On this clonotype: One base away lies a much larger clone, so this may be a sequencing read error. The CDR3 DNA reads TGCGCCGGCAGTCGCAAAGTGGTCGTAGGGAGGGACGAGCAGTACTTC. Its translation is CAGSRKVVVGRDEQYF. The chain uses TRBV4-1 and TRBJ2-7, with 7 nucleotides matching TRBD2. CDR1 and CDR2 (germline): MGHRA, YSYEKL. This CDR3 has 16 amino acids.